Reported below is one TCR beta chain. The target antigen is unknown. Alongside a J-beta primer mix, a sample-barcoded 5' primer served in a second PCR lasting roughly 6 to 12 cycles. TCRdb itself ran the 5' RACE reads through MiXCR, one entry per CDR3 protein. The sample has about 1.6 million distinct CDR3 sequences, 30% to 40% seen once. This record belongs to a study of blood T cells in healthy people across ages. Findings and limits, study-wide: The fall in TCR beta diversity per million T cells was roughly linear with age.

This CDR3 contains 15 residues. V shed 2 bases, J shed 11 bases, and the junction held 9 bases outside the gene matches. Germline V gene sequence: CDR1 DFQATT, CDR2 SNEGSKA (reference sequence). The chain recombines TRBV20-1 with TRBJ1-6; 10 nucleotides match TRBD1. Sequencing was performed on blood. The receptor's source is a woman aged 30 to 39 in good health. DNA for the CDR3: TGCAGTGCTAGACACACGGGACAGGGGTATCCACCCCTCCACTTT. Translating it yields CSARHTGQGYPPLHF.